This T cell receptor (beta chain) was recovered during a study of T-cell memory formation after mild COVID-19. TCRdb processed the 5' RACE reads anew with MiXCR; each CDR3 protein has one entry. Of over 450,000 distinct CDR3 sequences in the sample, about 20% are singletons; the top ten hold under 15%. As for this clonotype: Its antigen is not known.

Findings of the study overall: Clonal second-wave expansions that peaked on day 37 had unconfirmed SARS-CoV-2 specificity.

V lost 4 bases, J lost 2 bases, and 5 bases stayed unmatched. Per germline, CDR1 ENHRY and CDR2 SYGVKD. The CDR3 loop spans 15 amino acids. The sequenced sample consisted of PBMCs or a T cell subset sorted from them (not recorded which). The V and J genes are TRBV10-3 and TRBJ2-7, with 10 bases lining up with TRBD1. This clonotype originated in an adult woman who had mild COVID-19 (a few samples of this study predate the infection). Cell type and time point are not known. The CDR3 here is CAISAIGQGAYEQYF. The CDR3 DNA reads TGTGCCATCAGTGCAATCGGACAGGGGGCCTACGAGCAGTACTTC.